The clone carrying this TCR beta chain has only a few counts. Its antigen is unknown. A junction end diverges from the germline sequence, so it may reflect a read error. Germline V lookup: CDR1 SSHAT, CDR2 FNYEAQ (reference sequence). The CDR3 sequence is 15 residues long. The sample originates from a study of blood T cells in healthy people across ages. Using a J-beta primer mix together with a sample-barcoded 5' primer, a second PCR was run for 7 to 11 cycles. Any given sample supplied a minimum of 3 million CDR3-containing paired-end reads. MiXCR, run by TCRdb on the 5' RACE reads, gives a single entry per CDR3 protein. This table has over 1.5 million distinct CDR3 sequences, about 50% appearing once. Drawn from each donor were approximately 10 milliliters of peripheral blood. Study results and caveats: Per million T cells, TCR beta diversity dropped roughly linearly as age increased.

The sequencing sample was made of blood. The sequence was obtained from a woman aged 40 to 55 in good health. The chain uses TRBV7-7 and TRBJ2-5; D not resolved. The CDR3 coding sequence is TGTGCTAGCAGCTTGGCACAGACCGCGTTGGAGACCCAGTACTTC. It specifies CASSLAQTALETQYF.